Listed here are 29 T cell receptor beta chains from one sample, sequenced in a study of OX40 agonist ivuxolimab in advanced cancers. Profiling relied on immunoSEQ multiplex PCR, and the TCRdb table lists in-frame clones only, not all of them. The top ten hold approximately 0.63% of the sample, which has roughly 80,000 clones, 70% to 90% seen once. Sequencing was performed on CD4+ or CD8+ T cells sorted from blood, taken in a trial of the OX40 agonist ivuxolimab. The receptors stem from an adult with an advanced solid tumor such as melanoma, head and neck, liver or kidney cancer.

This clone came up once. The same CDR3 also results from other DNA sequences found in this sample. V gene TRBV7-3 combines with J gene TRBJ2-1; 8 nucleotides agree with TRBD2. Losses at the gene ends were 1 base for V and 0 bases for J; bases not matched to a gene: 2. Germline CDR1 reads SGHTA; CDR2 reads FQGTGA. The CDR3 totals 16 residues. The CDR3 DNA reads as TGTGCCAGCAGCTTAAGGCGGGGGGACTCCTACAATGAGCAGTTCTTC. This translates into CASSLRRGDSYNEQFF.

For this clone: Germline and junction disagree at one end, which may indicate a read error. The gene calls are TRBV18 and TRBJ1-5; no clear D gene. This CDR3 is built from 17 residues. CDR1 and CDR2 from the germline V gene are KGHSH and LQKENI. CDR3 nucleotide sequence: TGTGCCAGCTCCCCACCCAACCATGACACTAGCAATCAGCCCCAGCATTTT. Protein product: CASSPPNHDTSNQPQHF.

The chain couples TRBV10-2 to TRBJ1-1; 8 nucleotides align to TRBD1. V was pared by 3 bases and J by 1 base, with 10 bases of the junction left unmatched. CDR1 and CDR2 (germline): WSHSY, SAAADI. The CDR3 spans 17 residues. In DNA form, the CDR3 reads TGCGCCAGCAGTGACACCGGCGGACAGGGCCCGAACACTGAAGCTTTCTTT. It yields the protein CASSDTGGQGPNTEAFF.

The V gene is TRBV7-9, the J gene TRBJ1-2; D gene ambiguous. The V end was cut by 0 bases, the J end by 5 bases, with 4 bases between. Germline V gives CDR1 SEHNR, CDR2 FQNEAQ (reference sequence). The CDR3 contains 12 residues. CDR3 coding DNA: TGTGCCAGCAGCTTAGCGGGGTATGGCTACACCTTC. The encoded protein is CASSLAGYGYTF.

The J gene is TRBJ2-7, the V gene TRBV30; tentative D call: TRBD2 (5 bases). Germline CDR1 GTSNPN, CDR2 SVGIG (reference sequence). Trimming pared 0 bases from V and 2 bases from J, leaving 14 bases between. This CDR3 is built from 15 residues. In DNA, the CDR3 is TGTGCCTGGAGTGTACCGCTAGCTTTCCCCTACGAGCAGTACTTC. Amino acid sequence: CAWSVPLAFPYEQYF.

The V call is TRBV11-1, the J call TRBJ2-7, with D possibly being TRBD2 (5 bases). V lost 1 base and J lost 0, with 10 bases in between. CDR1 is SGHAT, CDR2 FQDESV, per germline (reference sequence). This CDR3 comprises 15 residues. The CDR3 DNA reads as TGTGCCAGCAGCTTAGGTCCCGCGGGCTCCTACGAGCAGTACTTC. It yields the protein CASSLGPAGSYEQYF.

The chain is built from TRBV11-2 and TRBJ1-3; possible D gene TRBD1, 5 bases. Trimming pared 2 bases from V and 4 bases from J, leaving 6 bases between. CDR1 SGHAT and CDR2 FQNNGV come from the germline V gene. The CDR3 is 13 residues long. The CDR3 sequence: CASSLYRGNTIYF. The CDR3 nucleotides read TGTGCCAGCAGCTTATACAGGGGAAACACCATATATTTT.

This sequence joins TRBV7-2 and TRBJ2-7; D tentatively fits TRBD1 or TRBD2 (6 bases each). CDR3 length: 15 amino acids. Trimming shortened V by 1 base and J by 2 bases, and 12 bases separated the two germline ends. CDR1 is SGHTA, CDR2 FQGNSA, per germline. The CDR3 region is CASSLGSGAPYEQYF. The CDR3 DNA reads TGTGCCAGCAGCTTAGGTTCGGGGGCCCCCTACGAGCAGTACTTC.

This clone has a single count. This chain uses TRBV7-8 with TRBJ2-7; D gene uncertain. The CDR3 has 14 residues. Germline CDR1 is SGHVS and CDR2 is FQNEAQ. V was pared by 5 bases and J by 0 bases, with 11 bases between. The CDR3 sequence is CASSPRIDSYEQYF. CDR3 nucleotide sequence: TGTGCCAGCAGCCCCCGCATAGACTCCTACGAGCAGTACTTC.

CDR3 protein: CASSLTSEGRYGYTF. The CDR3 DNA follows: TGTGCCAGCAGCTTAACGTCCGAGGGGCGCTATGGCTACACCTTC. The chain has TRBV7-3 and TRBJ1-2, with D possibly being TRBD1 (5 bases). Germline-derived CDR1 and CDR2 are SGHTA and FQGTGA. CDR3 length equals 15 residues. V gave up 0 bases and J gave up 4 bases, with 12 bases separating them.

V usage is TRBV10-3 and J usage is TRBJ1-2, with D possibly matching TRBD1 (5 bases). The V gene's germline CDR1 is ENHRY and CDR2 SYGVKD. The CDR3 sequence is 14 residues long. The V and J ends lost 8 bases and 5 bases respectively, with 18 bases between them. CDR3 bases: TGTGCCATCTCCGGGACTCCCAATTCTTATGGCTACACCTTC. Protein product: CAISGTPNSYGYTF.

The V gene is TRBV19, the J gene TRBJ2-7, with D unclear. V dropped 5 bases and J dropped 6 bases, with 14 bases sitting between them. Germline lookup yields CDR1 LNHDA and CDR2 SQIVND (reference sequence). CDR3 length equals 13 residues. The CDR3 here is CASSPGFLGEQYF. The CDR3 bases are TGTGCCAGTAGTCCGGGCTTCTTGGGCGAGCAGTACTTC.

This chain joins TRBV5-1 and TRBJ1-3, with 8 bases fitting TRBD1. The CDR3 runs 17 residues. With V trimmed by 5 bases and J by 0 bases, 10 bases remained unmatched. Germline CDR1 is SGHRS and CDR2 is YFSETQ. CDR3 amino acids: CASSSTGGISSGNTIYF. CDR3 DNA: TGCGCCAGCAGTTCAACAGGGGGAATTTCCTCTGGAAACACCATATATTTT.

The gene calls are TRBV7-2 and TRBJ2-7, with TRBD2 identical over 7 bases. The CDR3 has 13 amino acids. V was clipped by 5 bases and J by 4 bases; unmatched bases: 5. Germline V gives CDR1 SGHTA, CDR2 FQGNSA. The CDR3 protein is CASSQIGGYEQYF. For the CDR3, the DNA is TGTGCCAGCAGCCAAATCGGGGGGTACGAGCAGTACTTC.

V usage is TRBV2 and J usage is TRBJ1-2; TRBD1 aligns across 8 bases. The CDR3 is 14 amino acids. Germline V CDR1 and CDR2: SNHLY, FYNNEI. Losses at the gene ends were 6 bases for V and 2 bases for J; bases not matched to a gene: 5. The CDR3 coding sequence is TGTGCCAGCAGCGACAGGGGAGTCAACTATGGCTACACCTTC. Translating gives CASSDRGVNYGYTF.

The chain links TRBV30 to TRBJ2-4, with D maybe TRBD1 (5 bases). This CDR3 contains 14 residues. Trimming pared 1 base from V and 9 bases from J, leaving 16 bases between. Germline assignment: CDR1 GTSNPN and CDR2 SVGIG (reference sequence). As DNA, the CDR3 is TGTGCCTGGAGTGCCTTGACAGTGGCTAGCATTCAGTACTTC. This translates into CAWSALTVASIQYF.

A few counts support this clone. This chain connects TRBV6-5 to TRBJ2-5; 13 positions agree with TRBD2. V trimming: 6 bases; J trimming: 5 bases; junction bases outside the gene matches: 6. The CDR3 contains 15 residues. CDR1 is MNHEY and CDR2 is SVGAGI in the germline V gene. The CDR3 region is CASRLTSGRGETQYF. The DNA for the CDR3 is TGTGCCAGCAGGCTTACTAGCGGGAGGGGGGAGACCCAGTACTTC.

The CDR3 region is CASSQDAIAGGYNEQFF. CDR3 in DNA: TGCGCCAGCAGCCAAGATGCGATAGCGGGGGGATACAATGAGCAGTTCTTC. The rearrangement uses TRBV4-3 and TRBJ2-1, with 10 bases identical to TRBD2. J was trimmed by 4 bases and V by 0 bases; bases with no gene match: 6. Germline assignment: CDR1 LGHNA and CDR2 YSLEER. There are 17 residues in the CDR3.

The chain recombines TRBV30 with TRBJ1-6; D gene unclear. This CDR3 contains 15 residues. From germline, CDR1 is GTSNPN and CDR2 SVGIG (reference sequence). V dropped 2 bases and J dropped 6 bases, with 14 bases sitting between them. The CDR3 DNA is TGTGCCTGGAGTTATGGCGGAAGCGGTAATTCACCCCTCCACTTT. Amino acids: CAWSYGGSGNSPLHF.

This clone was seen only once. This sequence joins TRBV11-2 and TRBJ1-2; D is ambiguous. V lost 1 base to trimming and J lost 4 bases, with 13 bases between them. The CDR3 sequence is 15 residues long. CDR1 is SGHAT and CDR2 is FQNNGV in the germline V gene. CDR3 region: CASSLAPYDAYGYTF. DNA of the CDR3: TGTGCCAGCAGCTTAGCCCCATACGACGCCTATGGCTACACCTTC.

The chain couples TRBV5-4 to TRBJ1-5; D might be TRBD1 (5 bases). Trimming took off 4 bases at V and 4 bases at J, with 9 bases between the two ends. This CDR3 has 13 residues. Germline CDR1 SGHNT, CDR2 YYREEE (reference sequence). This CDR3 is CASSPDRNQPQHF. The CDR3 nucleotides read TGTGCCAGCAGCCCAGACAGAAATCAGCCCCAGCATTTT.

The V and J genes are TRBV19 and TRBJ1-4; a possible D gene is TRBD1 (5 bases). Deletions cut 6 bases from V and 8 bases from J, with 16 bases between. Germline V gene sequence: CDR1 LNHDA, CDR2 SQIVND (reference sequence). The CDR3 length is 14 residues. For the CDR3, the DNA is TGTGCCAGTAGGCAGGGCCCAGTCGGGGAAAAACTGTTTTTT. The encoded protein is CASRQGPVGEKLFF.

The chain employs TRBV6-1 and TRBJ1-3, with 7 bases fitting TRBD1. The trim removed 7 bases at V and 4 bases at J, leaving 10 bases unmatched. Germline CDR1 is MNHNS and CDR2 is SASEGT. This CDR3 is 15 amino acids long. The CDR3 DNA sequence: TGTGCCAGCAACCTTGACAGGGCGGGAGGAAACACCATATATTTT. Translation: CASNLDRAGGNTIYF.

The rearrangement uses TRBV6-5 and TRBJ1-2; 8 nucleotides align to TRBD1. Germline CDR1 and CDR2: MNHEY and SVGAGI. CDR3 length: 16 residues. Germline trimming cut 0 bases from V and 4 bases from J; bases unmatched to any gene: 7. The CDR3 DNA sequence: TGTGCCAGCAGTTACTCTCACGGACAGGGTCTCTATGGCTACACCTTC. This encodes CASSYSHGQGLYGYTF.

The genes are TRBV2 and TRBJ2-1; weak D call: TRBD2 (7 bases). The CDR3 totals 15 residues. V was trimmed by 6 bases and J by 2 bases, leaving 14 bases between them. Per the germline V gene, CDR1 is SNHLY and CDR2 is FYNNEI. The CDR3 sequence is CASRGTGGAYNEQFF. CDR3 bases: TGTGCCAGCAGGGGGACGGGGGGCGCCTACAATGAGCAGTTCTTC. Based on the CDR3 plus reference TRBV2 and TRBJ2-1, the full variable domain is EPEVTQTPSHQVTQMGQEVILRCVPISNHLYFYWYRQILGQKVEFLVSFYNNEISEKSEIFDDQFSVERPDGSNFTLKIRSTKLEDSAMYFCASRGTGGAYNEQFFGPGTRLTVL.

This chain links TRBV18 with TRBJ2-3; D not certain. The CDR3 spans 14 residues. Trimming removed 1 base at V and 3 bases at J, with 8 bases between. From germline, CDR1 is KGHSH and CDR2 LQKENI. The CDR3 DNA sequence: TGTGCCAGCTCACCACAGGAGAGAACAGATACGCAGTATTTT. Translating gives CASSPQERTDTQYF.

The chain combines TRBV30 with TRBJ1-5; weak D call: TRBD1 (6 bases). The CDR3 is 13 residues long. The V gene's germline CDR1 is GTSNPN and CDR2 SVGIG (reference sequence). V was pared by 2 bases and J by 5 bases, with 10 bases between. Here the CDR3 reads CAWSHREDQPQHF. CDR3 DNA: TGTGCCTGGAGTCACAGGGAAGATCAGCCCCAGCATTTT.

This rearrangement joins TRBV7-9 to TRBJ2-5; the D is unclear. V was cut by 0 bases and J by 5 bases, with 7 bases left in between. In germline, CDR1 is SEHNR, CDR2 FQNEAQ (reference sequence). The CDR3 consists of 13 residues. The CDR3 DNA sequence: TGTGCCAGCAGCTTAGCGCCGCTGGAGACCCAGTACTTC. This encodes CASSLAPLETQYF.

As regards this clone: Additional DNA sequences in this sample encode the identical CDR3. V and J are TRBV4-3 and TRBJ1-5; D not certain. CDR1 and CDR2 (germline): LGHNA, YSLEER. The CDR3 has 15 residues. Trimming took off 1 base at V and 3 bases at J, with 10 bases between the two ends. This chain's CDR3 is CASSQGPETNQPQHF. The CDR3 nucleotides read TGCGCCAGCAGCCAAGGGCCCGAGACCAATCAGCCCCAGCATTTT.